The rows below give T cell receptor beta chains drawn from one sample of a study of CD8+ T cells in alopecia areata. TCRdb keeps only in-frame clones here, not all; method: immunoSEQ multiplex PCR. The sample contains about 110,000 clones, less than 90% of which appear only once. The material sequenced was CD8+ T cells sorted from blood, taken at week 24, from a patient treated with tofacitinib. The receptors were sampled from a human donor with alopecia areata. Each CDR3 is given with its conserved first and last residue. Fields, in order: D gene, J gene, V gene, clone size, CDR3 protein, CDR3 DNA. A D gene is named only where the DNA matches it firmly. Size is stated for part of the rows, as once, few or many counts, or as a class when the clone is expanded.

- TRBJ2-7 TRBV4-1 - CASSQDLRYEQYF TGCGCCAGCAGCCAAGATCTCCGCTACGAGCAGTACTTC
- TRBJ1-1 TRBV27 once CASSESVGIANTEAFF TGTGCCAGCAGTGAGTCAGTAGGGATAGCGAACACTGAAGCTTTCTTT
- TRBJ2-1 TRBV29-1 once CSVEEGGALGEQFF TGCAGCGTTGAAGAGGGGGGGGCCCTTGGTGAGCAGTTCTTC
- TRBJ2-7 TRBV21-1 - CASSTSNGPILGDEQYF TGTGCCAGCAGCACCTCAAACGGACCGATCTTAGGGGACGAGCAGTACTTC
- TRBJ2-5 TRBV21-1 - CASSSRENETQYF TGTGCCAGCAGCAGCCGGGAGAACGAGACCCAGTACTTC
- TRBJ2-2 TRBV4-3 - CASSQDWAGSGELFF TGCGCCAGCAGCCAAGATTGGGCGGGGTCCGGGGAGCTGTTTTTT
TRBD1 TRBJ2-1 TRBV5-1 - CASSLMTGNPYNEQFF TGCGCCAGCAGCTTGATGACAGGGAACCCCTACAATGAGCAGTTCTTC
- TRBJ2-5 TRBV14 - CASSQELADQETQYF TGTGCCAGCAGCCAAGAACTGGCAGATCAAGAGACCCAGTACTTC
- TRBJ2-3 TRBV7-2 few CASSFRHDTNTQYF TGTGCCAGCAGCTTCCGGCACGATACTAATACGCAGTATTTT
- TRBJ2-2 TRBV4-1 once CASSQRPIGELFF TGCGCCAGCAGCCAACGCCCGATCGGGGAGCTGTTTTTT
- TRBJ2-5 TRBV7-6 - CASSPSGVQETQYF TGTGCCAGCAGCCCGAGTGGCGTCCAAGAGACCCAGTACTTC
TRBD1 TRBJ1-4 TRBV5-6 - CASSAARTGRVEKLFF TGTGCCAGCAGCGCCGCCCGGACAGGGAGAGTGGAAAAACTGTTTTTT
- TRBJ1-2 TRBV6-5 - CASSYGVTVNYTF TGTGCCAGCAGTTACGGCGTTACGGTAAACTACACCTTC
- TRBJ2-5 TRBV7-6 - CASSLEVLAETQRTQYF TGTGCCAGCAGCTTAGAGGTACTGGCGGAAACCCAGCGGACCCAGTACTTC
TRBD1 TRBJ1-1 TRBV29-1 - CSVTGGRGNTEAFF TGCAGCGTTACAGGGGGCCGAGGGAACACTGAAGCTTTCTTT
- TRBJ1-5 TRBV7-9 - CASSGDVAGQPQHF TGTGCCAGCAGCGGGGACGTGGCAGGGCAGCCCCAGCATTTT
TRBD2 TRBJ2-1 TRBV7-2 - CASSRRTSGAEQFF TGTGCCAGCAGCCGTAGAACTAGCGGGGCGGAGCAGTTCTTC
TRBD1 TRBJ2-7 TRBV10-3 - CAIRDSLTADEQYF TGTGCCATAAGGGACAGCTTAACGGCCGACGAGCAGTACTTC
- TRBJ2-1 TRBV7-9 few CASSSELSYNEQFF TGTGCCAGCAGCTCGGAGTTGTCCTACAATGAGCAGTTCTTC
TRBD2 TRBJ2-1 TRBV13 - CASSSRGGGYNEQFF TGTGCCAGCAGCTCGCGGGGGGGCGGTTACAATGAGCAGTTCTTC
- TRBJ2-5 TRBV7-9 - CASSLAARRETQYF TGTGCCAGCAGCTTAGCGGCCCGTCGGGAGACCCAGTACTTC
TRBD2 TRBJ2-1 TRBV4-1 - CASSQSSGGYNEQFF TGCGCCAGCAGCCAGTCTAGCGGTGGGTACAATGAGCAGTTCTTC
- TRBJ2-1 TRBV6-5 - CASSYSRNEQFF TGTGCCAGCAGTTACTCGAGGAATGAGCAGTTCTTC
- TRBJ1-2 TRBV13 - CASSLFGADTVYGYTF TGTGCCAGCAGCTTATTTGGGGCCGACACGGTTTATGGCTACACCTTC
- TRBJ2-3 TRBV7-2 - CASSLATVQPRADTQYF TGTGCCAGCAGCTTAGCGACAGTGCAGCCCAGAGCAGATACGCAGTATTTT
- TRBJ2-3 TRBV30 - CAWGAGHLPGDTQYF TGTGCCTGGGGAGCGGGACATTTACCCGGGGATACGCAGTATTTT
TRBD1 TRBJ2-5 TRBV4-1 - CASSQEWVQGNQETQYF TGCGCCAGCAGCCAAGAGTGGGTACAGGGGAACCAAGAGACCCAGTACTTC
TRBD2 TRBJ2-3 TRBV29-1 - CSVYGLAGGPESTDTQYF TGCAGCGTTTACGGACTAGCGGGGGGGCCCGAAAGCACAGATACGCAGTATTTT
- TRBJ1-1 TRBV15 once CATSREKGAWEAFF TGTGCCACCAGCAGAGAAAAAGGGGCTTGGGAAGCTTTCTTT
- TRBJ2-3 TRBV11-2 once CASSAKYQTLYTDTQYF TGTGCCAGCAGCGCGAAGTATCAGACTCTATACACAGATACGCAGTATTTT
- TRBJ2-2 TRBV7-9 - CASRDRHTGELFF TGTGCCAGCAGGGACAGACACACCGGGGAGCTGTTTTTT
TRBD2 TRBJ2-5 TRBV2 - CASSTSGGRAGETQYF TGTGCCAGCAGTACTAGCGGGGGGCGAGCGGGAGAGACCCAGTACTTC
- TRBJ2-1 TRBV2 - CASSEGRTTYNEQFF TGTGCCAGCAGTGAGGGCAGAACTACCTACAATGAGCAGTTCTTC
- TRBJ1-1 TRBV5-1 once CASGRGQNTEAFF TGCGCCAGCGGGAGGGGCCAGAACACTGAAGCTTTCTTT
- TRBJ2-7 TRBV11-3 - CASSSGANYEQYF TGTGCCAGCAGCTCCGGGGCCAACTACGAGCAGTACTTC
TRBD1 TRBJ1-1 TRBV7-9 - CASSLVGTGGPRNTEAFF TGTGCCAGCAGCTTAGTGGGGACAGGGGGCCCTCGGAACACTGAAGCTTTCTTT
- TRBJ2-3 TRBV7-2 - CASSFASHTQYF TGTGCCAGCAGCTTCGCTTCCCATACGCAGTATTTT
- TRBJ2-7 TRBV4-1 - CASSQEGRVYEQYF TGCGCCAGCAGCCAAGAGGGCAGGGTCTACGAGCAGTACTTC
- TRBJ2-7 TRBV9 - CASSFRDWGEQYF TGTGCCAGCAGCTTCCGGGACTGGGGAGAGCAGTACTTC
TRBD1 TRBJ1-4 TRBV6-6 - CASSSGQGDEKLFF TGTGCCAGCAGTTCGGGACAGGGTGATGAAAAACTGTTTTTT
- TRBJ2-7 TRBV5-1 - CASSVTTESRYEQYF TGCGCCAGCAGCGTTACCACAGAGTCAAGGTACGAGCAGTACTTC